The source of this T cell receptor (beta chain) is a study of preoperative IRX-2 immunotherapy in early breast cancer. Treatment described: preoperative locoregional IRX-2 cytokine immunotherapy. This phase Ib study tested locoregional IRX-2 cytokine immunotherapy given before surgery. This CDR3 region has 17 residues. Trimming took off 0 bases at V and 2 bases at J, with 18 bases between the two ends. Germline CDR1 reads SGHRS; CDR2 reads YFSETQ. The assay was immunoSEQ multiplex PCR, and TCRdb's table has in-frame clones only and misses some. In the table there are some 22,000 clones, 85% to 95% of which are singletons.

The sequence derives from a human donor with breast cancer. The chain is built from TRBV5-1 and TRBJ2-7; tentatively, D is TRBD2 (5 bases). Sequencing used tumor tissue, obtained after IRX-2 immunotherapy. The CDR3 nucleotides are TGCGCCAGCAGCTTGGCCTACGGGGTAGTCTTAACCTACGAGCAGTACTTC. It is translated as CASSLAYGVVLTYEQYF.